The 14 T cell receptor beta chains reported below all come from one sample, sequenced in a study of response to subunit inactivated influenza vaccine. One entry per CDR3 protein, called by TCRdb with MiXCR from the RT-PCR reads. The table includes 650,000 to 850,000 distinct CDR3 sequences, over 11% detected once. The material was PBMCs from blood, obtained 14 days before vaccination. Source of these receptors: a man aged 45-60 years who received an inactivated influenza vaccine.

In this sample, this clonotype turned up a few times. The chain links TRBV12-3 or TRBV12-4 to TRBJ2-1, with 9 bases identical to TRBD1. The CDR3 has 15 residues. V dropped 6 bases and J dropped 8; count of bases not matched to a gene: 11. The CDR3 protein is CASSKRRDRVDEQFF. The DNA for the CDR3 is TGTGCCAGCAGCAAGAGGAGGGACAGGGTCGATGAGCAGTTCTTC.

This clonotype was observed a handful of times. This rearrangement joins TRBV5-1 to TRBJ2-1; 13 bases fit TRBD2. Per the germline V gene, CDR1 is SGHRS and CDR2 is YFSETQ. With V trimmed by 6 bases and J by 7 bases, 7 bases remained unmatched. The CDR3 covers 15 residues. The CDR3 here is CASTKLAGGHNEQFF. The CDR3 coding sequence is TGCGCCAGCACCAAACTAGCGGGAGGGCATAATGAGCAGTTCTTC.

The rearrangement joins TRBV21-1 to TRBJ2-1; the D call TRBD2 from the table was never checked on the DNA. TRBV21-1 is assigned pseudogene status. CDR3 length equals 17 residues. This chain's CDR3 is CASSKKASGGSYNEQFF. CDR3 nucleotides: TGTGCCAGCAGCAAAAAAGCTAGCGGAGGCTCCTACAATGAGCAGTTCTTC.

The rearrangement links TRBV7-8 to TRBJ1-5, with 8 bases lining up with TRBD1. The length of the CDR3 is 17 residues. The germline CDR1 and CDR2 sequences are SGHVS and FQNEAQ. The junction had 8 bases not matched to a gene; V was cut back by 1 base and J by 3 bases. In DNA form, the CDR3 reads TGTGCCAGCAGCTTAGAAGCGACAGGGGCCTCCAATCAGCCCCAGCATTTT. This sequence encodes CASSLEATGASNQPQHF.

This clonotype has more than one count but fewer than ten. The chain links TRBV12-3 or TRBV12-4 to TRBJ1-2, with D unresolved. CDR3 length: 11 amino acids. V was clipped by 6 bases and J by 7 bases, with 9 bases between them. CDR3 amino acids: CASSSGFGYTF. CDR3 sequence (DNA): TGTGCCAGCAGCTCCGGCTTTGGCTACACCTTC.

This clonotype was counted a few times. The chain uses TRBV7-6 and TRBJ2-7; D remains ambiguous. V lost 5 bases, J lost 0 bases, and 14 bases lay in between. CDR3 length equals 15 residues. CDR1 is SGHVS, CDR2 FNYEAQ, per germline. CDR3 in DNA: TGTGCCAGCAGCCTGTCAGAGGATAGCTCCTACGAGCAGTACTTC. It codes for CASSLSEDSSYEQYF.

As for this clonotype: A read error is the likely source, as a far larger clone sits one nucleotide away. This chain joins TRBV3-1 and TRBJ2-2; 7 nucleotides line up with TRBD1. The CDR3 contains 15 residues. CDR1 is LGHDT, CDR2 YNNKEL, per germline (reference sequence). The CDR3 sequence is CARSQGTANTGELFF. The CDR3 bases are TGTGCCAGAAGCCAAGGGACAGCGAACACCGGGGAGCTGTTTTTT.

This clonotype occurred a few times. The rearrangement joins TRBV6-5 to TRBJ1-2; D might be TRBD1 (6 bases). The CDR3 runs 15 residues. The germline V and J ends were trimmed by 4 bases and 0 bases, with 12 bases remaining between them. CDR1 is MNHEY and CDR2 is SVGAGI in the germline V gene. The CDR3 nucleotides are TGTGCCAGCAGTTTCAGGGGCCCGACTAACTATGGCTACACCTTC. Residues: CASSFRGPTNYGYTF.

The chain carries TRBV6-2 or TRBV6-3 and TRBJ2-5; D remains ambiguous. The CDR3 has 12 residues. Germline lookup yields CDR1 MNHEY and CDR2 SVGEGT. V was clipped by 0 bases and J by 6 bases, with 5 bases between them. This CDR3 reads CASSYSSQTQYF. Written as DNA, the CDR3 is TGTGCCAGCAGTTACTCGAGTCAGACCCAGTACTTC.

The chain uses TRBV5-1 and TRBJ2-7; the D gene is possibly TRBD1 (5 bases). Germline V gene data show CDR1 as SGHRS and CDR2 as YFSETQ. Trimming stripped 0 bases from V and 0 bases from J, with 10 bases between. This CDR3 is 15 amino acids long. The CDR3 protein is CASSLEITGSYEQYF. The CDR3 bases are TGCGCCAGCAGCTTGGAAATTACAGGCTCCTACGAGCAGTACTTC. Looking up the rest from reference TRBV5-1 and TRBJ2-7 gives the full variable domain: KAGVTQTPRYLIKTRGQQVTLSCSPISGHRSVSWYQQTPGQGLQFLFEYFSETQRNKGNFPGRFSGRQFSNSRSEMNVSTLELGDSALYLCASSLEITGSYEQYFGPGTRLTVT.

On this clonotype: A read error may account for a junction end that differs from germline. The chain links TRBV20-1 to TRBJ2-2; unclear D gene. The CDR3 is made up of 11 amino acids. Germline-derived CDR1 and CDR2 are DFQATT and SNEGSKA (reference sequence). The CDR3 DNA sequence: TGCAGTGCACCGAAAACCGGGGAGCTGTTTTTT. Translation gives CSAPKTGELFF.

This clonotype was seen many times. The rearrangement uses TRBV20-1 and TRBJ1-1; tentative D call: TRBD1 (6 bases). V gave up 3 bases and J gave up 1 base, with 9 bases separating them. This CDR3 is 13 amino acids long. In germline, CDR1 is DFQATT, CDR2 SNEGSKA (reference sequence). CDR3 in DNA: TGCAGTGCTAGGCGACAGGCGAACACTGAAGCTTTCTTT. Its translation is CSARRQANTEAFF.

This clonotype has more than one count but fewer than ten. The rearrangement joins TRBV11-2 to TRBJ2-2, with D tentatively TRBD1 (5 bases). Per germline, CDR1 SGHAT and CDR2 FQNNGV. The V gene lost 6 bases and the J gene lost 6 bases, with 14 bases spanning the gap. CDR3 length: 14 residues. CDR3 loop: CASSLSGYSGELFF. CDR3 in DNA: TGTGCCAGCAGTTTATCAGGGTATTCCGGGGAGCTGTTTTTT.

There are a few counts of this clonotype. This chain joins TRBV4-3 and TRBJ2-5; 7 bases line up with TRBD2. The ends lost 4 bases at V and 5 bases at J; junction bases unmatched: 10. The CDR3 is made up of 15 amino acids. Per the germline V gene, CDR1 is LGHNA and CDR2 is YSLEER. In DNA form, the CDR3 reads TGCGCCAGCAGCCTCCAGCGGGAATACGGGGAGACCCAGTACTTC. It is translated as CASSLQREYGETQYF.